This T cell receptor beta chain was obtained from a study of T-cell reconstitution after alpha-beta-depleted transplantation in children. Preparation of the TCRbeta library involved a method that used unique molecular identifiers. A single record per CDR3 protein comes from TCRdb applying MiXCR to the PCR reads. The sample includes about a million distinct CDR3 sequences, under 30% of them seen just once. This clonotype was observed a handful of times. Trimming took off 2 bases at V and 2 bases at J, with 9 bases between the two ends. This CDR3 region has 15 residues. Germline loops: CDR1 MNHEY, CDR2 SVGAGI.

This receptor was obtained from a boy in the first two years of life who had a stem cell transplant for SCID, so the T cells may come from the graft donor. The chain recombines TRBV6-5 with TRBJ2-2; D is ambiguous. The source was PBMCs, mostly from graft donor cells, collected 360 days after TCRalphabeta/CD19-depleted stem cell transplant. The CDR3 loop reads CASSYRQTNTGELFF. CDR3 coding DNA: TGTGCCAGCAGTTACCGGCAGACTAACACCGGGGAGCTGTTTTTT.